This TCR beta chain was sequenced in a study of blood T cell repertoires in COVID-19. As for the study in general: Sample material is recorded as cDNA or gDNA derived from T cells, B-cell-depleted T cells, or PBMCs.

In the study's own analysis: The assay estimated nucleated cells by amplifying reference gene primers. Data came from immunoSEQ multiplex PCR; TCRdb stores just in-frame clones and leaves some out. V and J calls and clone size are those listed in that table; D and trimming were worked out from the DNA. The sample lists around 220,000 clones; more than 60% were seen once. From germline, CDR1 is SGHRS and CDR2 YFSETQ. V lost 4 bases, J lost 1 base, and 3 bases stayed unmatched. The CDR3 totals 15 residues. The J gene is TRBJ2-2, the V gene TRBV5-1, with 8 bases matching TRBD1. The sequencing input was peripheral blood. The sequence derives from a woman in her thirties or forties with active or convalescent COVID-19. The DNA for the CDR3 is TGCGCCAGCAGCCGGGACAGGCGGAACACCGGGGAGCTGTTTTTT. Amino acid sequence: CASSRDRRNTGELFF.